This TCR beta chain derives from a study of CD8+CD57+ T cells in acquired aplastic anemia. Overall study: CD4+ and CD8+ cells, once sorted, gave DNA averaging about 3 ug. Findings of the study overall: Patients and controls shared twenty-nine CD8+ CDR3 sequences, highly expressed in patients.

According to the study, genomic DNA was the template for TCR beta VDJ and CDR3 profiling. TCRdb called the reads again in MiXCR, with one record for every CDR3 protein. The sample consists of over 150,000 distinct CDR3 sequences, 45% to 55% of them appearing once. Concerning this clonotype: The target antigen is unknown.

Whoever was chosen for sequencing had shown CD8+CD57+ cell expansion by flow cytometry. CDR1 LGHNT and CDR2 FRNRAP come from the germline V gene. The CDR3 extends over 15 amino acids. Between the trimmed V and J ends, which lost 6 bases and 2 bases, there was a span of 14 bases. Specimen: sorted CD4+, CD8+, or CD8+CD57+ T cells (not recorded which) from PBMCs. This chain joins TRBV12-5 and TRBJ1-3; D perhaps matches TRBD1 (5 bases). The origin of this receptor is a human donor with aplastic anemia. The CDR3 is CASGIGTAAGNTIYF. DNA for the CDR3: TGTGCTAGTGGGATTGGGACGGCCGCTGGAAACACCATATATTTT.